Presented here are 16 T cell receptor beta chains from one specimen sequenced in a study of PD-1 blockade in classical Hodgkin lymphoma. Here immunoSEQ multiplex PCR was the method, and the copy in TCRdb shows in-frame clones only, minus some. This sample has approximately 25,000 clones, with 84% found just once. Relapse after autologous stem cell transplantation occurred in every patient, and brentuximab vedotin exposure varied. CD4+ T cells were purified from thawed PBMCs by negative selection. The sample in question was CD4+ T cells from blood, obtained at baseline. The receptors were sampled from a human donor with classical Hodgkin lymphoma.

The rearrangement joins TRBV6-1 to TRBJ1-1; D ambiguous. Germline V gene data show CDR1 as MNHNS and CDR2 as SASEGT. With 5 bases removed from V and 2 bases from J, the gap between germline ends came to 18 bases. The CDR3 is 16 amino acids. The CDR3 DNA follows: TGTGCCAGCAGTAAAGAATCGACCCCCCCTAACACTGAAGCTTTCTTT. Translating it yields CASSKESTPPNTEAFF.

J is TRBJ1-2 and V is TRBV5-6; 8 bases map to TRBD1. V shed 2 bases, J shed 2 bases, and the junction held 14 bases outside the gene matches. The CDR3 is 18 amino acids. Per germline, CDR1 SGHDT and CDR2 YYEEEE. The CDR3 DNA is TGTGCCAGCAGCTTCGGCCCGCTCCAGGGGGCGCGGAACTATGGCTACACCTTC. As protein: CASSFGPLQGARNYGYTF.

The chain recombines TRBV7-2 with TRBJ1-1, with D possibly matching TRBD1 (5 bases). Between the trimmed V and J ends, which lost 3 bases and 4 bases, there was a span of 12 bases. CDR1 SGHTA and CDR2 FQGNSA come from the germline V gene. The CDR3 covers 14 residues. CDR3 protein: CASSLAVGGTEAFF. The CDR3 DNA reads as TGTGCCAGCAGCTTGGCCGTGGGGGGCACTGAAGCTTTCTTT.

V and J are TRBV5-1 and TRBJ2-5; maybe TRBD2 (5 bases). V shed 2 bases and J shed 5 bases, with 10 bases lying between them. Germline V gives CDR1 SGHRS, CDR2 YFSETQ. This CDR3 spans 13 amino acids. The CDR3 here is CASSFSGGETQYF. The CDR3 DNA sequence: TGCGCCAGCAGCTTCAGCGGCGGGGAGACCCAGTACTTC.

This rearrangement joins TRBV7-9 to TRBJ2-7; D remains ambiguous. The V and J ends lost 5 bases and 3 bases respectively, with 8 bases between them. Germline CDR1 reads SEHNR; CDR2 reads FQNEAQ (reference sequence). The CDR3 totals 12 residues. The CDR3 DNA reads TGTGCCAGCAGCATCGACATCTACGAGCAGTACTTC. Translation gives CASSIDIYEQYF.

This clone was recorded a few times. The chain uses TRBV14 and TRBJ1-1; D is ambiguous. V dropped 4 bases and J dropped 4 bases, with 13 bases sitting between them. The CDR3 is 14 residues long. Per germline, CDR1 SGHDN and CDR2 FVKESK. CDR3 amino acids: CASSLTGWSTEAFF. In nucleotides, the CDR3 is TGTGCCAGCAGCCTGACGGGGTGGAGCACTGAAGCTTTCTTT.

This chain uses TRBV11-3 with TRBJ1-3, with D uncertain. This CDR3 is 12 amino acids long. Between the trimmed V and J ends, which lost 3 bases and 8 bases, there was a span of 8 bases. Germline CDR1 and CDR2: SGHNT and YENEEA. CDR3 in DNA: TGTGCCAGCAGCTTTGAAGGGCACACCATATATTTT. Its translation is CASSFEGHTIYF.

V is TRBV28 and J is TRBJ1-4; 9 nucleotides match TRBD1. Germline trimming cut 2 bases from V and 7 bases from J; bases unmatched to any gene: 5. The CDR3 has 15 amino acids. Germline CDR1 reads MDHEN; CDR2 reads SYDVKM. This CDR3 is CASSLGQGSGEKLFF. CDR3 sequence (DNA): TGTGCCAGCAGTTTAGGACAGGGGTCGGGTGAAAAACTGTTTTTT.

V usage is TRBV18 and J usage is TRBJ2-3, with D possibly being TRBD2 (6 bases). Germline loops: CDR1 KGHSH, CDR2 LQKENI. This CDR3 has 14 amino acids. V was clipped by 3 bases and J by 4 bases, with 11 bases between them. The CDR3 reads CASSPLSGADTQYF. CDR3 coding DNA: TGTGCCAGCTCACCCCTGTCGGGGGCAGATACGCAGTATTTT.

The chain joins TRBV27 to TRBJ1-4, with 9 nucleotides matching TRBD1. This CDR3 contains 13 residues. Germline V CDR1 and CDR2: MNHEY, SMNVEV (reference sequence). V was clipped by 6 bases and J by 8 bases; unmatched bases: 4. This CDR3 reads CASRPGQGEKLFF. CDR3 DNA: TGTGCCAGCAGGCCGGGACAGGGAGAAAAACTGTTTTTT.

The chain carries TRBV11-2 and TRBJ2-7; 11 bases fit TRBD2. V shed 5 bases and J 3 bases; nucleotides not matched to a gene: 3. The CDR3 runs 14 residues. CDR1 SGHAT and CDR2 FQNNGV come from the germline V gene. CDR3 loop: CASSPGLAVYEQYF. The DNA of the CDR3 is TGTGCCAGCAGCCCGGGACTAGCGGTCTACGAGCAGTACTTC. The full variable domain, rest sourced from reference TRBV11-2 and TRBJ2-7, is EAGVAQSPRYKIIEKRQSVAFWCNPISGHATLYWYQQILGQGPKLLIQFQNNGVVDDSQLPKDRFSAERLKGVDSTLKIQPAKLEDSAVYLCASSPGLAVYEQYFGPGTRLTVT.

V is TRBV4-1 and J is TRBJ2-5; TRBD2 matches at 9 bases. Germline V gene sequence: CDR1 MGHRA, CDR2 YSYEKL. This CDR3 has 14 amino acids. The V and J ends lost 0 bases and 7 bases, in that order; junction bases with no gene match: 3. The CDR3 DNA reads TGCGCCAGCAGCCAAGATCAACTAGCGGGGACCCAGTACTTC. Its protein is CASSQDQLAGTQYF.

The CDR3 loop reads CASSLTGTGDEAFF. DNA of the CDR3: TGTGCCAGCAGCTTGACAGGGACGGGTGATGAAGCTTTCTTT. The chain joins TRBV5-5 to TRBJ1-1, with a possible D match to TRBD1 (6 bases). Germline lookup yields CDR1 SGHKS and CDR2 YYEKEE (reference sequence). This CDR3 is 14 amino acids long. V was shortened by 1 base and J by 7 bases, with 14 bases between the two germline ends.

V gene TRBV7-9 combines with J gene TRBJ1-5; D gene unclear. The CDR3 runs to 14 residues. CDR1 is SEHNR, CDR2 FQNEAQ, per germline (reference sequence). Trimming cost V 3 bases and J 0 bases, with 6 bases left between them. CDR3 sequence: CASSFDPSNQPQHF. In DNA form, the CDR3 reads TGTGCCAGCAGCTTCGACCCTAGCAATCAGCCCCAGCATTTT.

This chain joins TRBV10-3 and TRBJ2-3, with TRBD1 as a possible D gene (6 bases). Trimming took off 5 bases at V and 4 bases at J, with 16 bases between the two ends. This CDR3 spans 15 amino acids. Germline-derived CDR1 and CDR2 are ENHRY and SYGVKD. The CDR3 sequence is CAISLGAGLSDTQYF. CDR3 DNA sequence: TGTGCCATCAGTTTGGGGGCGGGCCTGTCAGATACGCAGTATTTT.

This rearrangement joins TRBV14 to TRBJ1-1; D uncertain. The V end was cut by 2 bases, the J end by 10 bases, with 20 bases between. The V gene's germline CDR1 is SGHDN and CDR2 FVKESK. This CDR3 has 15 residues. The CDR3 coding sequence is TGTGCCAGCAGCCAAAACGCTCCGAGCGGGGTGACAGCTTTCTTT. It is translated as CASSQNAPSGVTAFF.